Following are 3 T cell receptor beta chains from one sample sequenced in a study of T-cell memory formation after mild COVID-19 (dated by TCRdb to the early 2020s). The library came from 5' RACE. The sequencer listed for this sample is Illumina NovaSeq 6000. TCRdb handled the public reads itself, with Q25 trimming in fastp and clone calling in MiXCR, and kept productive beta chains. Every distinct CDR3 protein forms one entry, paired with its most common genes and DNA. Within this sample are some 290,000 distinct CDR3 sequences, with about 16% of them counted one time only. 20% to 25% of the sample lies in the top ten. Sequencing was done on a sample of PBMCs or a T cell subset sorted from them (not recorded which). All receptors come from a man aged 18 to 30 who had mild COVID-19 (a few samples of this study predate the infection). The sample titles of this study are shuffled in the database, so cell type and time point are left out; the donor was told from shared clones.

The chain combines TRBV3-1 with TRBJ2-1; D not certain. V lost 4 bases, J lost 6 bases, and 10 bases lay in between. This CDR3 has 13 residues. The germline V gene has CDR1 LGHDT and CDR2 YNNKEL (reference sequence). The CDR3 bases are TGTGCCAGCAGCCTAGTTTTCTCCAATGAGCAGTTCTTC. Protein sequence: CASSLVFSNEQFF.

This clonotype was seen more than once but under ten times. The genes are TRBV11-1 and TRBJ2-1; no reliable D call. The ends were cut back, 2 bases at V and 7 bases at J, with 15 bases in the middle. The length of the CDR3 is 15 residues. The germline CDR1 and CDR2 sequences are SGHAT and FQDESV (reference sequence). The CDR3: CASSLRVPGLNEQFF. The CDR3 bases are TGTGCCAGCAGCTTACGGGTCCCTGGTTTGAATGAGCAGTTCTTC.

This chain connects TRBV29-1 to TRBJ2-7; the D gene is possibly TRBD1 (5 bases). Germline assignment: CDR1 SQVTM and CDR2 ANQGSEA. The V gene lost 3 bases and the J gene lost 4 bases, with 13 bases spanning the gap. The CDR3 is 13 residues long. CDR3 amino acids: CSVEDTHSYEQYF. The CDR3 DNA reads TGCAGCGTTGAGGACACCCATTCGTACGAGCAGTACTTC.